The next 2 T cell receptor beta chains were all read from a single sample in a study of control samples from healthy donors and cancer patients. Sequencing used immunoSEQ multiplex PCR; TCRdb keeps in-frame clones, though not all of them. The table includes about 120,000 clones, approximately 91% detected once. The sample consisted of blood. The source is a woman between 18 and 29 years old in good health.

V gene TRBV9 combines with J gene TRBJ2-7; 12 bases fit TRBD1. The ends lost 0 bases at V and 7 bases at J; junction bases unmatched: 8. The germline CDR1 and CDR2 sequences are SGDLS and YYNGEE. The CDR3 runs to 16 residues. This CDR3 is CASSVAGTGGGVEQYF. DNA of the CDR3: TGTGCCAGCAGCGTAGCAGGGACAGGGGGCGGAGTGGAGCAGTACTTC.

This chain uses TRBV5-4 with TRBJ2-5; perhaps TRBD2 as D (6 bases). CDR1 SGHNT and CDR2 YYREEE come from the germline V gene (reference sequence). The CDR3 has 16 amino acids. The V end lost 2 bases, the J end lost 2 bases, and 16 bases lay between the germline ends. The CDR3 here is CASSFSTWDSQETQYF. CDR3 in DNA: TGTGCCAGCAGCTTCTCCACGTGGGACTCTCAAGAGACCCAGTACTTC.